These 29 T cell receptor beta chains were all obtained from the same sample, sequenced in a study of technical replicates of blood from a handful of donors (dated by TCRdb to about 2017). The library was prepared using the immunoSEQ multiplex PCR assay. TCRdb provides this immuneACCESS table in a form limited to in-frame rearrangements. Some clones are lacking; in checked studies, under half of them reflect an unresolved V gene, and why the rest are absent is not known. For this sample the table gives more than 70,000 clones, of which about 92% were detected only once. The ten largest clonotypes hold roughly 0.25% of the sample. The sample was T cells isolated from PBMCs. These receptors originate from a human donor in good health.

This chain uses TRBV28 with TRBJ1-1, with D hard to call. Per germline, CDR1 MDHEN and CDR2 SYDVKM. V lost 7 bases and J 1 base, leaving 7 bases between the germline ends. The CDR3 runs to 12 residues. CDR3 region: CASMTTNTEAFF. CDR3 sequence (DNA): TGTGCCAGCATGACAACGAACACTGAAGCTTTCTTT.

The chain recombines TRBV7-9 with TRBJ1-1; possible D gene TRBD1, 6 bases. The V gene lost 2 bases and the J gene lost 3 bases, with 10 bases spanning the gap. The CDR3 length is 14 residues. In germline, CDR1 is SEHNR, CDR2 FQNEAQ (reference sequence). CDR3 sequence (DNA): TGTGCCAGCAGCTTAAGGGCAGGGGACACTGAAGCTTTCTTT. Translating it yields CASSLRAGDTEAFF.

The chain links TRBV4-1 to TRBJ1-2; 7 positions match TRBD1. This CDR3 contains 15 residues. With V trimmed by 1 base and J by 3 bases, 5 bases remained unmatched. Germline loops: CDR1 MGHRA, CDR2 YSYEKL. The CDR3 sequence is CASSQVSTGDYGYTF. The CDR3 DNA is TGCGCCAGCAGCCAAGTATCTACAGGGGACTATGGCTACACCTTC.

The gene calls are TRBV5-4 and TRBJ2-3; 8 positions match TRBD2. This CDR3 has 16 residues. CDR1 SGHNT and CDR2 YYREEE come from the germline V gene (reference sequence). The J segment lost 4 bases and the V segment lost 0 bases, leaving 7 bases of the junction unmatched. CDR3 DNA: TGTGCCAGCAGCTTGGGGGGGCGCGGGAGGTCAGATACGCAGTATTTT. This gives the protein CASSLGGRGRSDTQYF.

The chain is built from TRBV6-4 and TRBJ2-3; D possibly corresponds to TRBD2 (6 bases). This CDR3 comprises 15 residues. Germline CDR1 MRHNA, CDR2 SNTAGT. With 3 bases removed from V and 1 base from J, the gap between germline ends came to 11 bases. The CDR3 loop reads CASSEFGGRTDTQYF. The CDR3 region has the DNA TGTGCCAGCAGTGAGTTCGGAGGGCGCACAGATACGCAGTATTTT.

The rearrangement links TRBV11-2 to TRBJ1-1; no definite D call. Deletions cut 4 bases from V and 0 bases from J, with 9 bases between. The CDR3 is 14 residues long. The germline V gene has CDR1 SGHAT and CDR2 FQNNGV. The CDR3 DNA is TGTGCCAGCAGCTCTAGAAAACTGAACACTGAAGCTTTCTTT. This gives the protein CASSSRKLNTEAFF.

This rearrangement joins TRBV6-1 to TRBJ1-4; 9 bases align to TRBD1. Germline lookup yields CDR1 MNHNS and CDR2 SASEGT. The CDR3 loop spans 13 amino acids. The J segment lost 3 bases and the V segment lost 10 bases, leaving 3 bases of the junction unmatched. In DNA, the CDR3 is TGTGCCACCCGACAGGGGGCTAATGAAAAACTGTTTTTT. Translation gives CATRQGANEKLFF.

The V call is TRBV11-2, the J call TRBJ2-2; a weak D match, TRBD1 (5 bases). The germline V gene encodes CDR1 SGHAT and CDR2 FQNNGV. This CDR3 spans 15 amino acids. Between the trimmed V and J ends, which lost 3 bases and 4 bases, there was a span of 12 bases. CDR3 protein: CASSFQGTSTGELFF. CDR3 nucleotides: TGTGCCAGCAGCTTCCAGGGTACATCCACCGGGGAGCTGTTTTTT.

V is TRBV6-5 and J is TRBJ2-7, with D possibly matching TRBD2 (5 bases). The CDR3 is 11 amino acids. The germline V and J ends were trimmed by 10 bases and 5 bases, with 12 bases remaining between them. Germline CDR1 MNHEY, CDR2 SVGAGI. The CDR3 region has the DNA TGTGCCACCCACGTCGGGGACGAGCAGTACTTC. Translation: CATHVGDEQYF.

This clone was observed once. This chain joins TRBV9 and TRBJ2-2; 7 bases agree with TRBD1. The germline CDR1 and CDR2 sequences are SGDLS and YYNGEE. V gave up 0 bases and J gave up 5 bases; unmatched junction bases: 13. The length of the CDR3 is 18 residues. DNA of the CDR3: TGTGCCAGCAGCGTAGCGGAAGTCTCGGGACAGCCGACCGGGGAGCTGTTTTTT. It yields the protein CASSVAEVSGQPTGELFF.

The genes are TRBV10-3 and TRBJ2-2, with D tentatively TRBD1 (6 bases). The CDR3 consists of 15 residues. Trimming pared 2 bases from V and 9 bases from J, leaving 16 bases between. Germline V lookup: CDR1 ENHRY, CDR2 SYGVKD. The CDR3 spells CAISEPPTGRRELFF. The CDR3 coding sequence is TGTGCCATCAGTGAGCCGCCCACAGGGCGCCGGGAGCTGTTTTTT.

This chain connects TRBV7-9 to TRBJ1-1; D gene unclear. V was shortened by 3 bases and J by 0 bases, with 11 bases between the two germline ends. Germline V lookup: CDR1 SEHNR, CDR2 FQNEAQ (reference sequence). There are 15 residues in the CDR3. This chain's CDR3 is CASSFSSVVNTEAFF. The CDR3 region has the DNA TGTGCCAGCAGCTTTTCGAGCGTAGTGAACACTGAAGCTTTCTTT.

This chain uses TRBV20-1 with TRBJ2-3, with D uncertain. The V end lost 6 bases, the J end lost 0 bases, and 4 bases lay between the germline ends. The CDR3 extends over 11 amino acids. The V gene's germline CDR1 is DFQATT and CDR2 SNEGSKA (reference sequence). CDR3 DNA sequence: TGCAGTGCCATGAGCACAGATACGCAGTATTTT. Translated, it gives CSAMSTDTQYF.

The CDR3 here is CSVEDLTGNTEAFF. Written as DNA, the CDR3 is TGCAGCGTTGAAGATCTTACGGGTAACACTGAAGCTTTCTTT. The chain recombines TRBV29-1 with TRBJ1-1; D is unclear. The length of the CDR3 is 14 residues. V lost 0 bases and J lost 2, with 10 bases in between. Germline V gene data show CDR1 as SQVTM and CDR2 as ANQGSEA.

The chain is built from TRBV9 and TRBJ2-2; 8 positions match TRBD2. Germline CDR1 SGDLS, CDR2 YYNGEE. The ends lost 0 bases at V and 4 bases at J; junction bases unmatched: 11. There are 18 residues in the CDR3. The CDR3 coding sequence is TGTGCCAGCAGCGTAGGGTTCCTAGCGGGTCTGTCCACCGGGGAGCTGTTTTTT. It translates to CASSVGFLAGLSTGELFF.

The chain joins TRBV7-3 to TRBJ1-6, with D maybe TRBD1 (6 bases). CDR3 length equals 21 residues. Trimming took 5 bases from V and 7 from J, leaving 33 bases between them. Germline CDR1 SGHTA, CDR2 FQGTGA. The CDR3 DNA reads as TGTGCCAGCAGCCTAAACCCGCAGATGGGGGGGCTCTCGGAGGAGAATTCACCCCTCCACTTT. Translation: CASSLNPQMGGLSEENSPLHF.

The J gene is TRBJ2-5, the V gene TRBV11-3; D is possibly TRBD2 (5 bases). The germline CDR1 and CDR2 sequences are SGHNT and YENEEA. V lost 8 bases and J 5 bases, leaving 9 bases between the germline ends. This CDR3 region has 11 residues. This CDR3 is CASERAETQYF. In DNA form, the CDR3 reads TGTGCCAGCGAGAGGGCGGAGACCCAGTACTTC.

This sequence joins TRBV11-2 and TRBJ1-2; D possibly corresponds to TRBD1 (6 bases). CDR1 and CDR2 from the germline V gene are SGHAT and FQNNGV. This CDR3 has 15 amino acids. V lost 4 bases, J lost 6 bases, and 18 bases lay in between. The CDR3 sequence is CASSSSGVRLDGYTF. CDR3 nucleotide sequence: TGTGCCAGCAGCTCATCAGGGGTAAGGTTGGATGGCTACACCTTC.

V and J are TRBV7-9 and TRBJ1-1; 7 bases are a match to TRBD1. Germline lookup yields CDR1 SEHNR and CDR2 FQNEAQ (reference sequence). This CDR3 has 18 residues. Germline trimming cut 0 bases from V and 2 bases from J; bases unmatched to any gene: 12. CDR3 DNA: TGTGCCAGCAGCTTAGCCCGCGGGACAGACGTCGAAAACACTGAAGCTTTCTTT. Encoded protein: CASSLARGTDVENTEAFF.

This sequence joins TRBV27 and TRBJ1-1; the match to TRBD1 covers 9 bases. The CDR3 totals 15 residues. Per germline, CDR1 MNHEY and CDR2 SMNVEV (reference sequence). Germline trimming cut 5 bases from V and 1 base from J; bases unmatched to any gene: 5. CDR3 nucleotides: TGTGCCAGCAGTCCCTGGACAGGGGCGAACACTGAAGCTTTCTTT. Translated: CASSPWTGANTEAFF.

The chain joins TRBV4-2 to TRBJ1-1; D not resolved. Germline values: CDR1 LGHNA, CDR2 YNFKEQ. The CDR3 loop spans 19 amino acids. V was clipped by 4 bases and J by 0 bases, with 24 bases between them. The CDR3 spells CASSPTVRRPRRMNTEAFF. CDR3 in DNA: TGTGCCAGCAGCCCTACTGTACGGAGGCCTCGACGGATGAACACTGAAGCTTTCTTT.

J is TRBJ1-2 and V is TRBV18; 8 bases line up with TRBD1. Per germline, CDR1 KGHSH and CDR2 LQKENI. This CDR3 comprises 13 residues. V trimming: 3 bases; J trimming: 8 bases; junction bases outside the gene matches: 5. The CDR3 loop reads CASSPDRDSGYTF. The CDR3 coding sequence is TGTGCCAGCTCACCGGACAGGGACTCCGGCTACACCTTC.

The rearrangement joins TRBV5-1 to TRBJ2-1; D perhaps matches TRBD2 (5 bases). The CDR3 totals 16 residues. The germline gives CDR1 SGHRS, CDR2 YFSETQ. Deletions cut 2 bases from V and 4 bases from J, with 16 bases between. The CDR3 loop reads CASSFGTRARYNEQFF. Written as DNA, the CDR3 is TGCGCCAGCAGCTTTGGCACGAGGGCGAGGTACAATGAGCAGTTCTTC.

As DNA, the CDR3 is TGTGCCAGCTCACTGTATGCCCCGGCGGACTCTGGGGCCAACGTCCTGACTTTC. Its protein product is CASSLYAPADSGANVLTF. This chain connects TRBV18 to TRBJ2-6; D call uncertain. Trimming took off 4 bases at V and 0 bases at J, with 16 bases between the two ends. Germline V CDR1 and CDR2: KGHSH, LQKENI. This CDR3 spans 18 amino acids.

The V call is TRBV19, the J call TRBJ2-7; 7 bases are a match to TRBD2. CDR1 and CDR2 (germline): LNHDA, SQIVND (reference sequence). The V and J ends lost 8 bases and 4 bases, in that order; junction bases with no gene match: 8. The CDR3 runs 13 residues. CDR3 DNA: TGTGCCAGTCGACTAGCTGGTCGATACGAGCAGTACTTC. Translating gives CASRLAGRYEQYF.

The chain joins TRBV18 to TRBJ2-5, with D perhaps TRBD2 (6 bases). Deletions cut 4 bases from V and 2 bases from J, with 14 bases between. The CDR3 sequence is 15 residues long. Germline V gene lookup returns CDR1 KGHSH and CDR2 LQKENI. In nucleotides, the CDR3 is TGTGCCAGCTCACTTGGGAGGAAAGGGCAAGAGACCCAGTACTTC. Translation gives CASSLGRKGQETQYF.

The genes are TRBV18 and TRBJ2-7; the D gene is possibly TRBD2 (6 bases). Germline V gene lookup returns CDR1 KGHSH and CDR2 LQKENI. The CDR3 contains 14 residues. Trimming removed 3 bases from V and 2 bases from J, with 11 bases in between. CDR3 region: CASSPSGSAYEQYF. DNA of the CDR3: TGTGCCAGCTCACCTTCCGGGAGCGCCTACGAGCAGTACTTC.

The rearrangement links TRBV6-1 to TRBJ1-4; no definite D call. Germline CDR1 MNHNS, CDR2 SASEGT. The V end was cut by 6 bases, the J end by 0 bases, with 11 bases between. This CDR3 comprises 15 residues. The CDR3 bases are TGTGCCAGCAGGAGGCTAGATGCAACTAATGAAAAACTGTTTTTT. The encoded protein is CASRRLDATNEKLFF.

The chain has TRBV30 and TRBJ1-5, with TRBD1 identical over 9 bases. V gave up 5 bases and J gave up 5 bases; unmatched junction bases: 10. In germline, CDR1 is GTSNPN, CDR2 SVGIG (reference sequence). CDR3 length: 15 amino acids. CDR3 in DNA: TGTGCCTGGGACGATGGACAGGGGAAATATCAGCCCCAGCATTTT. This sequence encodes CAWDDGQGKYQPQHF.